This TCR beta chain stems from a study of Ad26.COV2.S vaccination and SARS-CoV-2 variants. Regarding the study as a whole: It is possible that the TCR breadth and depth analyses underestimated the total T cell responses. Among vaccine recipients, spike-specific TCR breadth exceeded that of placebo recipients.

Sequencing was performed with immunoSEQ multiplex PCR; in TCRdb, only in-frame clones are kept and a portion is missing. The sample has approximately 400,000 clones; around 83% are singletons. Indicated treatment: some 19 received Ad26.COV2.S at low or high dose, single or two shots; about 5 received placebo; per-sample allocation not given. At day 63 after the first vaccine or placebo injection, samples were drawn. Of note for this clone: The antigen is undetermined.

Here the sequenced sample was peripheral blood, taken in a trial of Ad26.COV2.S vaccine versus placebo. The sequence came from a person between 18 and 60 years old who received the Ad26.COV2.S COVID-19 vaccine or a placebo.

The CDR3 is CASSVQGKETQYF. DNA of the CDR3: TGTGCCAGCAGCGTTCAAGGAAAAGAGACCCAGTACTTC. This chain joins TRBV9 and TRBJ2-5; D is undetermined. This CDR3 comprises 13 residues. The germline V gene has CDR1 SGDLS and CDR2 YYNGEE. Trimming shortened V by 2 bases and J by 3 bases, and 8 bases separated the two germline ends.